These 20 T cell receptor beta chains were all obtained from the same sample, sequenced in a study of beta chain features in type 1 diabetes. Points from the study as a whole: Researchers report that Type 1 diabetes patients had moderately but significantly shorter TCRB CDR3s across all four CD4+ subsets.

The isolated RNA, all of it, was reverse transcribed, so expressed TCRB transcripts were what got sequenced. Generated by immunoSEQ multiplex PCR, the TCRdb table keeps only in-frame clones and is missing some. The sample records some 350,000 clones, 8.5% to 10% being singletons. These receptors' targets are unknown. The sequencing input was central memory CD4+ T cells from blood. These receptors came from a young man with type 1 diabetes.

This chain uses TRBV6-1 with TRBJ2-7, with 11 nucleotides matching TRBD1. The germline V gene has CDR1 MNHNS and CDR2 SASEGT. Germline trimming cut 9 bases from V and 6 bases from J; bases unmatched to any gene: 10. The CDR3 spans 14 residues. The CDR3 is CASQLGTGGTEQYF. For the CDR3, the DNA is TGTGCCAGTCAATTAGGGACAGGGGGTACCGAGCAGTACTTC.

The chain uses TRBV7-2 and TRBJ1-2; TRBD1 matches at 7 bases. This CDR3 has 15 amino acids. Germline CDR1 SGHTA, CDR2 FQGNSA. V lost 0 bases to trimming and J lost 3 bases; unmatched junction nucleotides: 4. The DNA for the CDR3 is TGTGCCAGCAGCTTAGCCCGGGACAGACACTATGGCTACACCTTC. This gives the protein CASSLARDRHYGYTF.

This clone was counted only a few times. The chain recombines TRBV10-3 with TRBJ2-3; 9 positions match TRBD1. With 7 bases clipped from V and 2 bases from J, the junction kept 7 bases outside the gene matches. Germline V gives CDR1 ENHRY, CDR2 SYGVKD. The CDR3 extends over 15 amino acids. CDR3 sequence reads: CAITRTGASTDTQYF. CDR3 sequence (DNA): TGTGCCATCACAAGGACAGGGGCCTCCACAGATACGCAGTATTTT.

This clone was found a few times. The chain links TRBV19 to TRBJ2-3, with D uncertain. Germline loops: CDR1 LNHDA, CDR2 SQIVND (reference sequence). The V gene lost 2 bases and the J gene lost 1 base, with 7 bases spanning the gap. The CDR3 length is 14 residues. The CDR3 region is CASSIFAGTDTQYF. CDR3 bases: TGTGCCAGTAGTATATTTGCGGGCACAGATACGCAGTATTTT.

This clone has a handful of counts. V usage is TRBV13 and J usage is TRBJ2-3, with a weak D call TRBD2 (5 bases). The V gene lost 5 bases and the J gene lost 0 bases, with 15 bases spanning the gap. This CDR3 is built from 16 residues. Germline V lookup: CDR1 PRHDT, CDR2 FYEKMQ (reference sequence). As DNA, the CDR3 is TGTGCCAGCAGCCCATCGACTCGGACTAGCACAGATACGCAGTATTTT. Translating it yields CASSPSTRTSTDTQYF.

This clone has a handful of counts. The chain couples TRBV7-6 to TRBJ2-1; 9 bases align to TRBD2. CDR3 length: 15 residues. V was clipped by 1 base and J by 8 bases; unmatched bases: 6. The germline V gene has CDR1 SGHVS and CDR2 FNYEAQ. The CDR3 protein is CASSLVREGGDEQFF. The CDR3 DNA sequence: TGTGCCAGCAGCTTAGTGCGGGAGGGCGGGGATGAGCAGTTCTTC.

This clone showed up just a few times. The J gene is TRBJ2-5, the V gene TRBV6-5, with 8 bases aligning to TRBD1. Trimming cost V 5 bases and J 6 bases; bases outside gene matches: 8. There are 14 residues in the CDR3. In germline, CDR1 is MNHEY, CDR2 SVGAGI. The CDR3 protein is CASSGGQGLKTQYF. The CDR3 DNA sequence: TGTGCCAGCAGTGGCGGACAGGGTTTGAAGACCCAGTACTTC.

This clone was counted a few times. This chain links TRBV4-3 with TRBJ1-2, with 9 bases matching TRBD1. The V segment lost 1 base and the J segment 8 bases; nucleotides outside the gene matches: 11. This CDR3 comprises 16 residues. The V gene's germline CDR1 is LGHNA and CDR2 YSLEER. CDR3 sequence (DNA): TGCGCCAGCAGCCAAGTGACGTCACAGGGGGCGGAGGGCTACACCTTC. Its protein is CASSQVTSQGAEGYTF.

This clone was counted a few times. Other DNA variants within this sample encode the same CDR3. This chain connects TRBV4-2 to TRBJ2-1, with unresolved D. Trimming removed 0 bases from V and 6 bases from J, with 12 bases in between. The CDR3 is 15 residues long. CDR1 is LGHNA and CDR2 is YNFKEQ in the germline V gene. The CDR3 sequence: CASSQDELVSNEQFF. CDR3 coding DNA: TGTGCCAGCAGCCAAGATGAGCTCGTCTCCAATGAGCAGTTCTTC.

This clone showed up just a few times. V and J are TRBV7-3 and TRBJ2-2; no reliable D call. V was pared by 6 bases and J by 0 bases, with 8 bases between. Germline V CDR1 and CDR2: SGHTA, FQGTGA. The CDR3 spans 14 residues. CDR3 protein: CASRSQPNTGELFF. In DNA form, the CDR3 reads TGTGCCAGCAGGAGCCAACCGAACACCGGGGAGCTGTTTTTT.

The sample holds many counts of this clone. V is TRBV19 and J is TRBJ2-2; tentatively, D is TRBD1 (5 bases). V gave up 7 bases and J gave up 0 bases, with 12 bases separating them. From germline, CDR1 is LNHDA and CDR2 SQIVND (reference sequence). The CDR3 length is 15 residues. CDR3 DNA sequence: TGTGCCAGTACCAGGGTAAACACGAACACCGGGGAGCTGTTTTTT. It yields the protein CASTRVNTNTGELFF.

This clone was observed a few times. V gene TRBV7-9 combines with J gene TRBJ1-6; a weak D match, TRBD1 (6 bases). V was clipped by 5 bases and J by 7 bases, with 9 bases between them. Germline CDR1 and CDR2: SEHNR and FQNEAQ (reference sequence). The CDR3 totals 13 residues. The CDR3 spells CASSGGTNSPLHF. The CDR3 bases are TGTGCCAGCAGCGGTGGGACAAATTCACCCCTCCACTTT.

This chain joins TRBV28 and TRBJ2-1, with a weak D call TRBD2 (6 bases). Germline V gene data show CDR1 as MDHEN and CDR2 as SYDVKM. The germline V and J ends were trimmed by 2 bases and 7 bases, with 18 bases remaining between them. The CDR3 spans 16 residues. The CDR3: CASSLTSAGTINEQFF. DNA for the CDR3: TGTGCCAGCAGTTTAACCTCGGCGGGAACAATTAATGAGCAGTTCTTC.

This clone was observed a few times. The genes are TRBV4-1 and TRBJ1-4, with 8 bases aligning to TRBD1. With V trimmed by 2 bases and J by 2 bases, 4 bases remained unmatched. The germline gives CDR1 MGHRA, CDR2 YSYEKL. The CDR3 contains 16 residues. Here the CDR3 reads CASSQPYRGTNEKLFF. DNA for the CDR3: TGCGCCAGCAGCCAACCCTACAGGGGGACTAATGAAAAACTGTTTTTT.

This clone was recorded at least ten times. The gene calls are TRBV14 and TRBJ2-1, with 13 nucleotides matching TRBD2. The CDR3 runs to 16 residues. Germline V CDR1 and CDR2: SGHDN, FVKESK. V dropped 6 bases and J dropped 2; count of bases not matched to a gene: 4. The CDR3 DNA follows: TGTGCCAGCAGGAGACTAGCGGGAGGACCCTACAATGAGCAGTTCTTC. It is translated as CASRRLAGGPYNEQFF.

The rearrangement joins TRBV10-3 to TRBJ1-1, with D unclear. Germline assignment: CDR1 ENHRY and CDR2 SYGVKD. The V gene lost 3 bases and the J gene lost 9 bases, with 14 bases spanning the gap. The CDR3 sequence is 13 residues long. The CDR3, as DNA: TGTGCCATCAGTGATTGGACGGGCCGGAAAGCTTTCTTT. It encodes CAISDWTGRKAFF.

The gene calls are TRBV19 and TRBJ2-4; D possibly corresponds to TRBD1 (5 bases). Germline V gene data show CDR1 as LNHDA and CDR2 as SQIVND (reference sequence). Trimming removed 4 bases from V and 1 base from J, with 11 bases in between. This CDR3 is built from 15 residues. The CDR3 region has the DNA TGTGCCAGTAGTACTCAGGGTATGGCCAAAAACATTCAGTACTTC. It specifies CASSTQGMAKNIQYF.

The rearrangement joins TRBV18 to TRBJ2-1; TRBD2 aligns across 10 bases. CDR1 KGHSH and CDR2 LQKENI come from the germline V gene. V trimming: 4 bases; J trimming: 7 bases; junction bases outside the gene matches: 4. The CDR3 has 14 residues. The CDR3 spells CASSLGAGGNEQFF. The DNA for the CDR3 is TGTGCCAGCTCACTGGGAGCGGGAGGGAATGAGCAGTTCTTC.

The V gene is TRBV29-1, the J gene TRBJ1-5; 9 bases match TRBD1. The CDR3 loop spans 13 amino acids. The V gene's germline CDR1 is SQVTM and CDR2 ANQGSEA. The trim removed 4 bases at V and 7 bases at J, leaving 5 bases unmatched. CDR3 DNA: TGCAGCGTTGCCCTGGACAGGGGACAGCCCCAGCATTTT. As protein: CSVALDRGQPQHF.

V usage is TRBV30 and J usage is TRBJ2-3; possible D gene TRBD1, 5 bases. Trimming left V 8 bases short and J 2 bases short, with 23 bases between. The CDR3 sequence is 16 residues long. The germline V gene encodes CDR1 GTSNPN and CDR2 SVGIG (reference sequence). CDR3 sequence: CASSLRGGAPTDTQYF. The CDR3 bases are TGTGCCAGCAGCTTAAGGGGTGGAGCGCCCACAGATACGCAGTATTTT.